The next 26 T cell receptor beta chains were all read from a single sample in a study of blood T cell repertoires in COVID-19. TCRdb's copy holds only in-frame clones and misses some; the assay was immunoSEQ multiplex PCR. Of roughly 200,000 clones listed, 70% to 90% are singletons. The sequencing input was PBMCs or T cells enriched from blood (not recorded which). The origin of the receptors is a woman in her twenties or thirties who had been exposed to COVID-19.

CDR3 protein: CASSLVLGEQYF. The CDR3 DNA reads TGTGCCAGCAGCTTAGTACTAGGCGAGCAGTACTTC. J is TRBJ2-7 and V is TRBV11-2; TRBD2 might be the D (5 bases). Looked up from germline, CDR1 is SGHAT and CDR2 is FQNNGV. Trimming stripped 1 base from V and 6 bases from J, with 7 bases between. The CDR3 is 12 amino acids.

The chain employs TRBV5-6 and TRBJ2-1; 11 bases line up with TRBD2. The CDR3 loop spans 16 amino acids. Trimming at V came to 0 bases and at J to 4 bases, leaving 3 bases not matched to a gene. Germline lookup yields CDR1 SGHDT and CDR2 YYEEEE. DNA of the CDR3: TGTGCCAGCAGCTTGGAGACTAGCGGGGTGTACAATGAGCAGTTCTTC. Its translation: CASSLETSGVYNEQFF.

The chain combines TRBV19 with TRBJ2-2; perhaps TRBD1 as D (6 bases). CDR3 length equals 23 residues. The germline V gene has CDR1 LNHDA and CDR2 SQIVND (reference sequence). V dropped 0 bases and J dropped 3 bases, with 32 bases sitting between them. In nucleotides, the CDR3 is TGTGCCAGTAGTATAGATCTATTAAAAACCCCGATGAGAAGGGCAGGGGACACCGGGGAGCTGTTTTTT. Protein product: CASSIDLLKTPMRRAGDTGELFF.

V gene TRBV2 combines with J gene TRBJ1-5; no clear D. The CDR3 consists of 15 residues. Trimming removed 4 bases at V and 0 bases at J, with 10 bases between. Germline lookup yields CDR1 SNHLY and CDR2 FYNNEI. The CDR3 DNA is TGTGCCAGCAGTGGTCTGTCAGGTAGCAATCAGCCCCAGCATTTT. Its translation: CASSGLSGSNQPQHF. Variable domain in full (rest from reference TRBV2 and TRBJ1-5): EPEVTQTPSHQVTQMGQEVILRCVPISNHLYFYWYRQILGQKVEFLVSFYNNEISEKSEIFDDQFSVERPDGSNFTLKIRSTKLEDSAMYFCASSGLSGSNQPQHFGDGTRLSIL.

A few counts support this clone. The chain recombines TRBV3-1 (or the pseudogene TRBV3-2) with TRBJ1-2; perhaps TRBD1 as D (5 bases). Germline V gene lookup returns CDR1 LGHDT and CDR2 YNNKEL (reference sequence). The CDR3 extends over 14 amino acids. V was trimmed by 0 bases and J by 6 bases, leaving 11 bases between them. The CDR3 loop reads CASSQDGRVNGYTF. DNA of the CDR3: TGTGCCAGCAGCCAAGACGGCAGGGTAAATGGCTACACCTTC.

Only one count was recorded for this clone. J is TRBJ1-3 and V is TRBV6-1; tentatively, D is TRBD1 (5 bases). V shed 0 bases and J shed 0 bases, with 9 bases lying between them. The CDR3 length is 16 residues. Germline assignment: CDR1 MNHNS and CDR2 SASEGT. The CDR3, as DNA: TGTGCCAGCAGTGAAGCCGGGGGACTCTCTGGAAACACCATATATTTT. This codes for CASSEAGGLSGNTIYF.

The V call is TRBV19, the J call TRBJ1-1; tentative D call: TRBD1 (6 bases). V was pared by 6 bases and J by 0 bases, with 17 bases between. The CDR3 sequence is 16 residues long. Germline CDR1 reads LNHDA; CDR2 reads SQIVND (reference sequence). Here the CDR3 reads CASSPDGGPMNTEAFF. CDR3 coding DNA: TGTGCCAGTAGCCCAGACGGGGGGCCTATGAACACTGAAGCTTTCTTT.

The chain carries TRBV10-1 and TRBJ1-2; tentatively, D is TRBD1 (5 bases). This CDR3 region has 14 residues. Trimming removed 0 bases at V and 4 bases at J, with 9 bases between. Per germline, CDR1 WNHNN and CDR2 SYGVQD (reference sequence). The CDR3: CASSESGHPYGYTF. CDR3 nucleotide sequence: TGCGCCAGCAGTGAGTCAGGACACCCCTATGGCTACACCTTC.

The chain links TRBV9 to TRBJ1-2, with 9 positions matching TRBD1. The ends lost 1 base at V and 6 bases at J; junction bases unmatched: 1. Germline CDR1 is SGDLS and CDR2 is YYNGEE. The CDR3 is 13 residues long. CDR3 residues: CASSVRTGDGYTF. The CDR3 nucleotides are TGTGCCAGCAGCGTACGGACAGGGGATGGCTACACCTTC.

The gene calls are TRBV5-4 and TRBJ2-5, with D possibly TRBD2 on 6 matching bases. The V end was cut by 3 bases, the J end by 5 bases, with 14 bases between. In germline, CDR1 is SGHNT, CDR2 YYREEE (reference sequence). CDR3 length: 14 amino acids. CDR3 in amino acids: CASSWDSRGETQYF. In nucleotides, the CDR3 is TGTGCCAGCAGCTGGGACTCCCGGGGGGAGACCCAGTACTTC.

The chain joins TRBV24-1 to TRBJ2-1; maybe TRBD2 (5 bases). The CDR3 runs 16 residues. Trimming removed 4 bases from V and 2 bases from J, with 14 bases in between. Germline CDR1 KGHDR, CDR2 SFDVKD. CDR3 DNA sequence: TGTGCCACCAGTGAGGCAACGGGGTGGGCCTACAATGAGCAGTTCTTC. It specifies CATSEATGWAYNEQFF.

This clone came up a few times. This chain connects TRBV9 to TRBJ1-2; tentative D call: TRBD1 (6 bases). The germline gives CDR1 SGDLS, CDR2 YYNGEE. V lost 4 bases to trimming and J lost 0 bases, with 10 bases between them. This CDR3 region has 14 residues. The CDR3 sequence is CASSPWTANYGYTF. CDR3 sequence (DNA): TGTGCCAGCAGCCCTTGGACAGCTAACTATGGCTACACCTTC.

This clone was seen only once. The chain uses TRBV18 and TRBJ1-5; 10 nucleotides match TRBD1. Trimming took 5 bases from V and 3 from J; bases not matched to a gene: 13. Germline V gene lookup returns CDR1 KGHSH and CDR2 LQKENI. The CDR3 is 18 residues long. CDR3: CASSIRDRGRRNNQPQHF. The DNA of the CDR3 is TGTGCCAGCTCAATACGGGACAGGGGACGGCGGAACAATCAGCCCCAGCATTTT.

This sequence joins TRBV14 and TRBJ2-7; TRBD1 matches 9 bases. CDR1 is SGHDN, CDR2 FVKESK, per germline. This CDR3 is built from 17 residues. The V segment lost 3 bases and the J segment 2 bases; nucleotides outside the gene matches: 11. CDR3 amino acids: CASSQGAGQGTTYEQYF. CDR3 nucleotides: TGTGCCAGCAGCCAGGGGGCGGGACAGGGTACAACCTACGAGCAGTACTTC.

V gene TRBV12-3 or TRBV12-4 combines with J gene TRBJ1-4; D may be TRBD1 (5 bases). The V end was cut by 8 bases, the J end by 8 bases, with 9 bases between. The CDR3 has 11 residues. CDR3 region: CASSRGEKLFF. The DNA of the CDR3 is TGTGCCAGCTCGCGGGGGGAAAAACTGTTTTTT.

The chain is built from TRBV3-1 (or the pseudogene TRBV3-2) and TRBJ2-7; 7 bases match TRBD1. Germline V gene lookup returns CDR1 LGHDT and CDR2 YNNKEL (reference sequence). V shed 4 bases and J 5 bases; nucleotides not matched to a gene: 5. This CDR3 region has 13 residues. CDR3 nucleotide sequence: TGTGCCAGCAGCCCTCCTACAGGGGACGAGCAGTACTTC. Translation gives CASSPPTGDEQYF.

The chain carries TRBV11-2 and TRBJ2-7; maybe TRBD1 (6 bases). V lost 5 bases and J 7 bases, leaving 18 bases between the germline ends. CDR1 and CDR2 (germline): SGHAT, FQNNGV. CDR3 length: 14 amino acids. For the CDR3, the DNA is TGTGCCAGCAGCCCACCCCCCACAGGGCAAGAGCAGTACTTC. Amino acid sequence: CASSPPPTGQEQYF.

The CDR3 sequence: CASKGLSYQETQYF. The CDR3 DNA sequence: TGCGCCAGCAAGGGACTGTCGTACCAAGAGACCCAGTACTTC. V gene TRBV23-1 combines with J gene TRBJ2-5; tentative D call: TRBD2 (6 bases). TRBV23-1 is noted as an ORF with a role that remains uncertain. V dropped 7 bases and J dropped 0 bases, with 12 bases sitting between them. The length of the CDR3 is 14 residues.

The V call is TRBV18, the J call TRBJ2-1; D is ambiguous. The V gene lost 1 base and the J gene lost 0 bases, with 7 bases spanning the gap. This CDR3 contains 15 residues. CDR1 is KGHSH, CDR2 LQKENI, per germline. The CDR3 sequence: CASSPQAVSYNEQFF. CDR3 coding DNA: TGTGCCAGCTCACCACAAGCCGTCTCCTACAATGAGCAGTTCTTC.

V and J are TRBV27 and TRBJ1-5, with a weak D call TRBD1 (6 bases). Deletions cut 3 bases from V and 6 bases from J, with 12 bases between. Germline V lookup: CDR1 MNHEY, CDR2 SMNVEV (reference sequence). The CDR3 has 14 amino acids. CDR3 DNA: TGTGCCAGCAGTTTTCGACAGGCCCCTCAGCCCCAGCATTTT. Translation: CASSFRQAPQPQHF.

The chain has TRBV5-6 and TRBJ1-3; 8 bases are a match to TRBD1. This CDR3 contains 13 residues. Germline CDR1 reads SGHDT; CDR2 reads YYEEEE. V lost 3 bases to trimming and J lost 4 bases; unmatched junction nucleotides: 0. The CDR3 nucleotides read TGTGCCAGCAGCTGGGACAGGGGAAACACCATATATTTT. This encodes CASSWDRGNTIYF.

The chain links TRBV3-1 (or the pseudogene TRBV3-2) to TRBJ2-7; no reliable D call. V dropped 4 bases and J dropped 0 bases, with 22 bases sitting between them. The CDR3 sequence is 18 residues long. CDR1 and CDR2 from the germline V gene are LGHDT and YNNKEL (reference sequence). This CDR3 is CASSPYSPHSRNSYEQYF. The CDR3 DNA is TGTGCCAGCAGCCCCTACTCACCCCACAGTAGGAACTCCTACGAGCAGTACTTC.

This sequence joins TRBV2 and TRBJ1-5; D may be TRBD1 (6 bases). CDR1 and CDR2 (germline): SNHLY, FYNNEI. V was cut by 6 bases and J by 4 bases, with 13 bases left in between. The CDR3 contains 14 residues. The CDR3 region is CASSERGSNQPQHF. The DNA of the CDR3 is TGTGCCAGCAGCGAGAGGGGGTCAAATCAGCCCCAGCATTTT.

The CDR3 protein is CAISGTSGGEQFF. The CDR3, as DNA: TGTGCCATCAGCGGGACTAGCGGGGGTGAGCAGTTCTTC. The chain combines TRBV10-3 with TRBJ2-1; 14 bases map to TRBD2. V lost 6 bases to trimming and J lost 9 bases; unmatched junction nucleotides: 1. This CDR3 has 13 amino acids. The germline V gene has CDR1 ENHRY and CDR2 SYGVKD.

This chain joins TRBV2 and TRBJ2-2; D is uncertain. The CDR3 has 13 residues. Germline V CDR1 and CDR2: SNHLY, FYNNEI. V was shortened by 6 bases and J by 6 bases, with 11 bases between the two germline ends. The CDR3 DNA reads as TGTGCCAGCAGCCTCCTGAGCGCCGGGGAGCTGTTTTTT. Protein sequence: CASSLLSAGELFF.

The gene calls are TRBV11-2 and TRBJ2-1, with D maybe TRBD2 (6 bases). Germline V gene data show CDR1 as SGHAT and CDR2 as FQNNGV. V shed 3 bases and J shed 12 bases, with 15 bases lying between them. This CDR3 is built from 13 residues. CDR3 bases: TGTGCCAGCAGCTTCTTAGCGGAGAGAGGGCAGTTCTTC. It yields the protein CASSFLAERGQFF.